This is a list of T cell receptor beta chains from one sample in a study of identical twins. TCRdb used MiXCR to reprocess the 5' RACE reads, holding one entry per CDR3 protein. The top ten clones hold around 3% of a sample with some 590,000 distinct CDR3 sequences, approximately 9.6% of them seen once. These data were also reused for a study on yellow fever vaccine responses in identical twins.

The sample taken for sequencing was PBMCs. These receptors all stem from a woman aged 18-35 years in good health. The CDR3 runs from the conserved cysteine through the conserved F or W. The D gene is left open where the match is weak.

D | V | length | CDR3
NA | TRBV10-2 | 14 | CASSESLERYEQYF
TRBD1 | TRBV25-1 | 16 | CASSDSGQGNTGELFF
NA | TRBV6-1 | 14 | CASSPPPDGNEQFF
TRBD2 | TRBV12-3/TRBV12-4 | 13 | CASSEGLAVEQFF
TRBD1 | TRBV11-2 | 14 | CASSATGVGQPQHF
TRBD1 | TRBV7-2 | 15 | CASSLAGTGGDEQYF
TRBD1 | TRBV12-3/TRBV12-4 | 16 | CASSSPNTRQGYEQFF
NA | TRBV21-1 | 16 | CASSKARTADGETQYF
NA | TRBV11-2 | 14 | CASRDTGAENIQYF
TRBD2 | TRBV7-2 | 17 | CASSPWTSGGNTGELFF
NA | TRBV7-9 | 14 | CASIAGWGGGELFF
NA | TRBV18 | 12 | CASSPMGNEQFF
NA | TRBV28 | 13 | CASSTGATDTQYF
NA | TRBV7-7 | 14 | CASSSQGAQETQYF
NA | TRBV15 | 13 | CATLSGNTGELFF
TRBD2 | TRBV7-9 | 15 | CASSPQSGGGETQYF
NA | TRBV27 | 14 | CASRRAGNYNEQFF
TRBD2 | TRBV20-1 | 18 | CSARDPSGRAASYNEQFF
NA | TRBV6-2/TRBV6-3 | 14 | CASSSGGADQPQHF
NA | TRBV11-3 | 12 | CASSYFTGEAFF
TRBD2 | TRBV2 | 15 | CASSGTSGRFNEQFF
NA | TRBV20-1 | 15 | CSARGPRAGGNEQFF
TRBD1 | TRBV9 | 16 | CASSSPGTGVTGELFF
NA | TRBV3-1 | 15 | CASSQERGGTDTQYF
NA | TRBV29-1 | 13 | CSARAPLYNEQFF
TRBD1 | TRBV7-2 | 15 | CASSRTGDSYNEQFF
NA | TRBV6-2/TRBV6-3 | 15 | CASSYSGSSNQPQHF
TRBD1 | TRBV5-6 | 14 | CASSGSGQIYGYTF
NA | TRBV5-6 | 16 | CASSLGGSRLYNEQFF
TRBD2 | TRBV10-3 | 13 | CASGPGGPSEQYF
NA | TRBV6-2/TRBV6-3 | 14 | CASSYPDSYNEQFF
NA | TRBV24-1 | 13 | CATSEAFLDTQYF
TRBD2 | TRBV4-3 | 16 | CASSQDRGAGANEQFF
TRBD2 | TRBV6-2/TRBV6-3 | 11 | CASSLAGVPFF
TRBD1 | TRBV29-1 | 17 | CSVEAYRTGANTGELFF
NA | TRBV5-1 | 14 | CASSLEGNPYEQYF
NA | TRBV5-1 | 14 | CASSLTAAKETQYF
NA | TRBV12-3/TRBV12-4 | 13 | CASSSGVPPEAFF
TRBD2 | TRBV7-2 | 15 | CASSLPGAGGKTQYF
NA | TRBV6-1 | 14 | CASSAPRTALVQYF
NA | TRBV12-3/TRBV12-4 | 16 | CASSLVPRGLYNEQFF
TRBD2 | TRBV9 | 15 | CASSDPVAGFETQYF
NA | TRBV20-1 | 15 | CSARDLGASTDTQYF
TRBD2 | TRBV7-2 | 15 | CASRLGGGGHETQYF
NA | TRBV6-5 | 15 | CASSYLSGNTGELFF
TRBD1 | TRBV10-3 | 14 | CAISTDRARYEQYF
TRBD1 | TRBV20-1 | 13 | CSANDGDSYEQYF
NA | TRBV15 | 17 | CATSRRQGMSSYNEQFF
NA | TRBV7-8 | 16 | CASSLTGTASGNTIYF
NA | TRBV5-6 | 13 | CASTSPVSYEQYF
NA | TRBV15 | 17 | CATSYPLPGLAKNIQYF
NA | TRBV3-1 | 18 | CASSQVGGRGVNTGELFF
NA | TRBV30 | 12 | CAWSPEDREQYF